This TCR beta chain was profiled in a study of shared clonotypes between healthy human individuals. Germline V lookup: CDR1 SGHNT, CDR2 YYREEE (reference sequence). Trimming cost V 1 base and J 5 bases, with 4 bases left between them. The CDR3 runs 11 residues. The naive CD8 population came from CD45RO-negative cells selected for CCR7, without terminally differentiated effector memory CD45RA+ cells. Data came from immunoSEQ multiplex PCR; TCRdb stores just in-frame clones and leaves some out. The sample yields hundreds of thousands of clones, 92% seen once. The clonotype originates from a man younger than 40 in good health. This chain uses TRBV5-4 with TRBJ2-7; D remains unclear. The specimen was naive CD8+ T cells sorted from blood. CDR3 loop: CASSLLDEQYF. The CDR3 DNA reads TGTGCCAGCAGCTTGTTGGACGAGCAGTACTTC. Variable domain in full (rest from reference TRBV5-4 and TRBJ2-7): ETGVTQSPTHLIKTRGQQVTLRCSSQSGHNTVSWYQQALGQGPQFIFQYYREEENGRGNFPPRFSGLQFPNYSSELNVNALELDDSALYLCASSLLDEQYFGPGTRLTVT.